This T cell receptor (beta chain) was identified in a study of blood T cell repertoires in COVID-19. The data were produced by immunoSEQ multiplex PCR, yet TCRdb's version contains in-frame clones alone and is incomplete. The sample consists of roughly 250,000 clones, 65% to 85% of them appearing once. This CDR3 region has 15 residues. V dropped 3 bases and J dropped 6; count of bases not matched to a gene: 4. Germline V CDR1 and CDR2: SSHAT, FNYEAQ (reference sequence). This sequence was found in a woman in her 40s who had recovered from COVID-19. The chain is built from TRBV7-7 and TRBJ2-1, with 11 bases identical to TRBD2. The sequencing sample was made of peripheral blood. The CDR3 loop reads CASSFSGGAVNEQFF. CDR3 sequence (DNA): TGTGCCAGCAGCTTTAGCGGGGGGGCAGTCAATGAGCAGTTCTTC.